These 17 T cell receptor beta chains were all obtained from the same sample, sequenced in a study of cytomegalovirus exposure and HLA in healthy donors. PCR used 60 Vbeta primers and 13 Jbeta primers. The data were produced by immunoSEQ multiplex PCR, yet TCRdb's version contains in-frame clones alone and is incomplete. Among roughly 120,000 clones listed, around 80% were seen once. Sequenced input: PBMCs. These receptors were taken from a female donor in good health and CMV-seropositive.

The chain carries TRBV15 and TRBJ2-7; TRBD1 matches 9 bases. CDR1 is LNHNV, CDR2 YYDKDF, per germline (reference sequence). The CDR3 runs to 15 residues. J was trimmed by 1 base and V by 3 bases; bases with no gene match: 4. The CDR3: CATSRGQGGSYEQYF. The CDR3 bases are TGTGCCACCAGCAGGGGACAGGGTGGGTCCTACGAGCAGTACTTC.

CDR3 residues: CASTSDRGQTGEQYF. Here the CDR3 DNA reads TGTGCCAGCACTTCCGACAGGGGCCAAACGGGGGAGCAGTACTTC. The chain joins TRBV2 to TRBJ2-7, with 8 bases identical to TRBD1. Germline V CDR1 and CDR2: SNHLY, FYNNEI. The CDR3 extends over 15 amino acids. V shed 7 bases, J shed 7 bases, and the junction held 15 bases outside the gene matches.

The V and J genes are TRBV6-5 and TRBJ1-1; D is uncertain. The germline gives CDR1 MNHEY, CDR2 SVGAGI. The CDR3 extends over 13 amino acids. The V gene lost 6 bases and the J gene lost 0 bases, with 8 bases spanning the gap. CDR3 in amino acids: CASRRNMNTEAFF. Written as DNA, the CDR3 is TGTGCCAGCAGGCGCAATATGAACACTGAAGCTTTCTTT.

The rearrangement uses TRBV4-1 and TRBJ2-5; perhaps TRBD1 as D (5 bases). Trimming pared 4 bases from V and 3 bases from J, leaving 21 bases between. Germline CDR1 is MGHRA and CDR2 is YSYEKL. The CDR3 loop spans 17 amino acids. As DNA, the CDR3 is TGCGCCAGCAGCCCTCTTCCAACAGGTACCCGGAAAGAGACCCAGTACTTC. Protein product: CASSPLPTGTRKETQYF.

The chain links TRBV5-1 to TRBJ1-1; the D gene is possibly TRBD1 (6 bases). Germline V gene data show CDR1 as SGHRS and CDR2 as YFSETQ. This CDR3 contains 13 residues. V lost 3 bases and J 4 bases, leaving 10 bases between the germline ends. CDR3: CASSSPGATEAFF. The CDR3 nucleotides are TGCGCCAGCAGCTCTCCAGGGGCCACTGAAGCTTTCTTT.

The V call is TRBV7-9, the J call TRBJ1-2; no clear D gene. Germline lookup yields CDR1 SEHNR and CDR2 FQNEAQ (reference sequence). Trimming removed 1 base at V and 7 bases at J, with 16 bases between. There are 15 residues in the CDR3. DNA for the CDR3: TGTGCCAGCAGCTTAGAGGCACAGAGTGGGTCTGGCTACACCTTC. Its translation: CASSLEAQSGSGYTF.

This chain joins TRBV6-1 and TRBJ1-3; D ambiguous. Germline CDR1 is MNHNS and CDR2 is SASEGT. V dropped 6 bases and J dropped 4 bases, with 10 bases sitting between them. The CDR3 has 13 residues. The CDR3 DNA reads TGTGCCAGCAGGTCCAGTGCCGGAAACACCATATATTTT. It encodes CASRSSAGNTIYF.

The chain joins TRBV5-4 to TRBJ2-1; 7 nucleotides agree with TRBD1. CDR1 and CDR2 from the germline V gene are SGHNT and YYREEE (reference sequence). V shed 1 base, J shed 4 bases, and the junction held 5 bases outside the gene matches. The CDR3 spans 15 residues. In DNA form, the CDR3 reads TGTGCCAGCAGCTTGCCCGGGACAGTGTACAATGAGCAGTTCTTC. Translation: CASSLPGTVYNEQFF.

The rearrangement joins TRBV6-5 to TRBJ2-5; a possible D gene is TRBD1 (6 bases). This CDR3 is 15 amino acids long. Deletions cut 4 bases from V and 1 base from J, with 13 bases between. Germline lookup yields CDR1 MNHEY and CDR2 SVGAGI. CDR3 coding DNA: TGTGCCAGCAGTTCGTCCTGGACAGTCCAAGAGACCCAGTACTTC. Amino acid sequence: CASSSSWTVQETQYF.

The chain links TRBV2 to TRBJ2-1, with D perhaps matching TRBD2 (5 bases). V was shortened by 5 bases and J by 6 bases, with 11 bases between the two germline ends. This CDR3 contains 13 residues. The germline V gene has CDR1 SNHLY and CDR2 FYNNEI. In nucleotides, the CDR3 is TGTGCCAGCAGTCTGGACTGGAGCAATGAGCAGTTCTTC. It specifies CASSLDWSNEQFF.

Written as DNA, the CDR3 is TGCGCCAGCAGCTTGGACAGGGGGAACACCGGGGAGCTGTTTTTT. It codes for CASSLDRGNTGELFF. The chain recombines TRBV5-1 with TRBJ2-2, with TRBD1 matching over 7 bases. The CDR3 covers 15 residues. V was clipped by 0 bases and J by 1 base; unmatched bases: 0. Germline CDR1 is SGHRS and CDR2 is YFSETQ.

The V gene is TRBV19, the J gene TRBJ1-4; D remains ambiguous. Deletions cut 2 bases from V and 5 bases from J, with 12 bases between. This CDR3 contains 15 residues. The germline V gene has CDR1 LNHDA and CDR2 SQIVND (reference sequence). The CDR3: CASSITVAINEKLFF. The CDR3 DNA follows: TGTGCCAGTAGTATAACGGTTGCCATAAATGAAAAACTGTTTTTT.

The chain employs TRBV7-9 and TRBJ2-6; no reliable D call. CDR1 is SEHNR, CDR2 FQNEAQ, per germline (reference sequence). The CDR3 has 12 amino acids. This CDR3 reads CSIVSGANVLTF. For the CDR3, the DNA is TGTTCCATCGTGTCTGGGGCCAACGTCCTGACTTTC.

This clone has only one observation. This chain uses TRBV5-4 with TRBJ1-6; 12 bases match TRBD1. The CDR3 covers 17 residues. V lost 4 bases, J lost 7 bases, and 9 bases stayed unmatched. CDR1 and CDR2 from the germline V gene are SGHNT and YYREEE (reference sequence). The DNA of the CDR3 is TGTGCCAGCAGCATGGGGACAGGGGGCCGGATCAATTCACCCCTCCACTTT. Translated: CASSMGTGGRINSPLHF.

This clone came up a few times. The rearrangement uses TRBV28 and TRBJ2-7; 7 nucleotides agree with TRBD1. CDR1 is MDHEN and CDR2 is SYDVKM in the germline V gene. The CDR3 has 15 residues. V shed 4 bases and J 2 bases; nucleotides not matched to a gene: 8. CDR3 sequence reads: CASSSAGTATYEQYF. The CDR3 DNA is TGTGCCAGCAGTTCTGCCGGGACAGCCACCTACGAGCAGTACTTC.

The V and J genes are TRBV4-1 and TRBJ1-1; TRBD1 is a possible D gene (5 bases). Germline CDR1 reads MGHRA; CDR2 reads YSYEKL. The CDR3 contains 14 residues. V shed 3 bases and J shed 10 bases, with 18 bases lying between them. This chain's CDR3 is CASSHSTASRRAFF. In nucleotides, the CDR3 is TGCGCCAGCAGCCATTCGACAGCTTCTAGAAGAGCTTTCTTT.

The chain employs TRBV30 and TRBJ1-2; D is unresolved. The CDR3 covers 13 residues. In germline, CDR1 is GTSNPN, CDR2 SVGIG (reference sequence). Between the trimmed V and J ends, which lost 2 bases and 3 bases, there was a span of 10 bases. CDR3 nucleotide sequence: TGTGCCTGGAGTAGTGGGAGCGACTATGGCTACACCTTC. Translated: CAWSSGSDYGYTF. The variable domain in full, completed from reference TRBV30 and TRBJ1-2, reads SQTIHQWPATLVQPVGSPLSLECTVEGTSNPNLYWYRQAAGRGLQLLFYSVGIGQISSEVPQNLSASRPQDRQFILSSKKLLLSDSGFYLCAWSSGSDYGYTFGSGTRLTVV.